The rows below give T cell receptor beta chains drawn from one sample of a study of T cell changes during pregnancy in multiple sclerosis. Sequenced by immunoSEQ multiplex PCR; TCRdb stores in-frame clones only, minus some. The table shows about 32,000 clones, with about nine tenths occurring only once. The sample consisted of CD8+ T cells from peripheral blood mononuclear cells, taken in the first trimester of pregnancy. Receptors originate from a female donor with multiple sclerosis, enrolled in a pregnancy study. Both conserved end residues are part of each CDR3. The D gene is left open where the match is weak. Size tells how often a clone was seen (once, few, many) or the class of an expanded clone, and some rows leave it out.

TRBV19,TRBD1,TRBJ1-5,NA,TGTGCCAGTAGTATAGCGTGGGGACAGGGTAGCAATCAGCCCCAGCATTTT,CASSIAWGQGSNQPQHF
TRBV9,NA,TRBJ1-6,NA,TGTGCCTCGGGTTGGCTGATGCCCCTCCACTTT,CASGWLMPLHF
TRBV12-5,TRBD1,TRBJ1-2,NA,TGTGCTACCCACGAGGGACAGGGAGGGACGAACTATGGCTACACCTTC,CATHEGQGGTNYGYTF
TRBV27,TRBD2,TRBJ2-3,NA,TGTGCCAGCAGTAAGGGACTAGCGGGAGGGTTGGATACGCAGTATTTT,CASSKGLAGGLDTQYF
TRBV9,NA,TRBJ1-2,NA,TGTGCCAGCAGCGTTCTTAACTATGGCTACACCTTC,CASSVLNYGYTF
TRBV7-9,TRBD2,TRBJ2-1,NA,TGTGCCAGCAGCTCGACCGGGACTAGCGGGAGTAATGAGCAGTTCTTC,CASSSTGTSGSNEQFF
TRBV25-1,NA,TRBJ1-5,NA,TGTGCCAGCAGTGAGGGAGGGGGCAATCAGCCCCAGCATTTT,CASSEGGGNQPQHF
TRBV6-6,NA,TRBJ1-1,NA,TGTGCCAGCAGTTACTCCGTAGTAAACACTGAAGCTTTCTTT,CASSYSVVNTEAFF
TRBV9,NA,TRBJ2-1,NA,TGTGCCAGCAGTAGATACGGGAGCTCCTACAATGAGCAGTTCTTC,CASSRYGSSYNEQFF
TRBV21-1,NA,TRBJ2-2,medium-sized,TGTGCCAGCAGCAAAGCGTCGAGAGCTCCCCAGGGGAACTGGGGGGAGCTGTTTTTT,CASSKASRAPQGNWGELFF
TRBV10-2,NA,TRBJ2-7,NA,TGCGCCAGCAGTGGTACAGGGTACTACGAGCAGTACTTC,CASSGTGYYEQYF
TRBV5-8,TRBD1,TRBJ1-1,NA,TGTGCCAGCAGCCTCAGGACAGGGATTGAAGCTTTCTTT,CASSLRTGIEAFF
TRBV5-6,TRBD1,TRBJ1-2,NA,TGTGCCAGCAGCTTTAGGACAGGGGGCGATGGCTACACCTTC,CASSFRTGGDGYTF
TRBV6-4,NA,TRBJ2-5,NA,TGTGCCAGCAGTGAGACGGGTAATTTAGAGACCCAGTACTTC,CASSETGNLETQYF
TRBV30,TRBD2,TRBJ2-3,NA,TGTGCCTGCGCTGGCGTGGCGGGAGAGGGTGGGGGCACAGATACGCAGTATTTT,CACAGVAGEGGGTDTQYF
TRBV7-9,NA,TRBJ2-1,NA,TGTGCCAGCAGCTTAGGAGTACACAGGGACAATGAGCAGTTCTTC,CASSLGVHRDNEQFF
TRBV7-2,NA,TRBJ2-1,NA,TGTGCCAGCAGCCCAGAGGGACTCCTCTACAATGAGCAGTTCTTC,CASSPEGLLYNEQFF
TRBV7-9,NA,TRBJ1-1,NA,TGTGCCAGCAGCTTAGCTACGGGGGTGAACACTGAAGCTTTCTTT,CASSLATGVNTEAFF